Listed below are T cell receptor beta chains from one sample, sequenced in a study of response to subunit inactivated influenza vaccine. TCRdb reanalysed the RT-PCR reads using MiXCR and keeps one entry per CDR3 protein. The repertoire has 500,000 to 600,000 distinct CDR3 sequences, roughly 12% of them found once; the top ten carry approximately 10%. The sequencing used PBMCs from blood, collected on the day of vaccination. The origin of the receptors is a man between 50 and 59 years old who received an inactivated influenza vaccine. Each CDR3 is given with its conserved first and last residue. A D gene is named only where the DNA matches it firmly. Clone size appears in some rows only: once, few, many, or a class for an expanded clone.

j_call clone_size cdr3_length v_call d_call cdr3_aa cdr3_nt
TRBJ2-6 NA 13 TRBV30 NA CAWSLSGANVLTF TGTGCCTGGAGTTTATCTGGGGCCAACGTCCTGACTTTC
TRBJ2-1 NA 16 TRBV20-1 TRBD2 CSAPGAGTSGRYEQFF TGCAGTGCTCCCGGCGCAGGGACTAGCGGGAGGTATGAGCAGTTCTTC
TRBJ1-4 NA 15 TRBV7-9 NA CATSVRATTNEKLFF TGTGCCACCTCCGTGAGGGCCACAACTAATGAAAAACTGTTTTTT
TRBJ2-2 few 14 TRBV15 NA CATSRGVDTGELFF TGTGCCACCAGCAGAGGTGTGGACACCGGGGAGCTGTTTTTT
TRBJ2-5 few 15 TRBV7-6 NA CASSGDTQSQETQYF TGTGCCAGCAGCGGGGACACTCAATCACAAGAGACCCAGTACTTC
TRBJ1-3 NA 14 TRBV30 TRBD1 CAGDRGNSGNTIYF TGTGCCGGGGACAGGGGAAACTCTGGAAACACCATATATTTT
TRBJ2-2 many 14 TRBV2 TRBD2 CAKASGSEAGELFF TGTGCCAAAGCAAGCGGGAGTGAGGCCGGGGAGCTGTTTTTT
TRBJ2-5 NA 15 TRBV5-1 TRBD2 CASSFARESRETQYF TGCGCCAGCAGCTTCGCGCGGGAGAGCCGGGAGACCCAGTACTTC
TRBJ2-6 NA 19 TRBV11-2 NA CASSLSQMVVGSGANVLTF TGTGCCAGCAGCTTAAGTCAGATGGTTGTGGGCTCTGGGGCCAACGTCCTGACTTTC
TRBJ2-7 NA 13 TRBV12-3/TRBV12-4 NA CASSATETYEQYF TGTGCCAGCAGTGCGACTGAGACCTACGAGCAGTACTTC
TRBJ2-5 few 13 TRBV12-3/TRBV12-4 NA CASTLDIQETQYF TGTGCCAGCACCCTGGACATTCAAGAGACCCAGTACTTC
TRBJ2-3 few 16 TRBV27 NA CASSFDIWRDTDTQYF TGTGCCAGCAGTTTTGATATTTGGCGGGACACAGATACGCAGTATTTT
TRBJ2-1 NA 14 TRBV19 NA CASSMFDSYNEQFF TGTGCCAGTAGTATGTTTGACTCCTACAATGAGCAGTTCTTC
TRBJ2-3 few 15 TRBV20-1 NA CSATRGASSTDTQYF TGCAGTGCTACCAGGGGGGCCTCTAGCACAGATACGCAGTATTTT
TRBJ2-1 many 10 TRBV20-1 NA CSAFYNEQFF TGCAGTGCTTTTTACAATGAGCAGTTCTTC
TRBJ2-6 NA 15 TRBV7-2 NA CASSPIRSGANVLTF TGTGCCAGCAGCCCGATTCGTTCTGGGGCCAACGTCCTGACTTTC
TRBJ1-2 few 14 TRBV6-1 NA CASSAGQYHYGYTF TGTGCCAGCAGTGCGGGGCAGTACCACTATGGCTACACCTTC
TRBJ2-3 NA 15 TRBV18 NA CASSPAGRSTDTQYF TGTGCCAGCTCACCGGCGGGGAGGTCCACAGATACGCAGTATTTT
TRBJ2-1 few 17 TRBV18 TRBD2 CASSPPGLAGVYNEQFF TGTGCCAGCTCACCTCCGGGACTAGCGGGAGTATACAATGAGCAGTTCTTC
TRBJ2-5 many 12 TRBV20-1 NA CSASGSQETQYF TGCAGTGCTAGTGGATCCCAAGAGACCCAGTACTTC
TRBJ2-1 few 16 TRBV5-4 TRBD2 CAAGTSGRSLENEQFF TGTGCCGCGGGGACTAGCGGGAGAAGTTTGGAAAATGAGCAGTTCTTC
TRBJ2-2 few 16 TRBV7-2 NA CASSLRPGSDTGELFF TGTGCCAGCAGCTTACGGCCAGGGAGTGACACCGGGGAGCTGTTTTTT
TRBJ1-6 NA 15 TRBV12-3/TRBV12-4 TRBD1 CASSLRDRGGAILHF TGTGCCAGCAGCCTCAGGGACAGGGGGGGAGCAATCCTCCACTTT
TRBJ1-6 NA 15 TRBV7-2 NA CASSPGTRINSPLHF TGTGCCAGCAGCCCGGGGACACGGATAAATTCACCCCTCCACTTT
TRBJ2-3 few 17 TRBV27 TRBD2 CASSPVGLAGGKDTQYF TGTGCCAGCAGTCCCGTCGGACTAGCGGGAGGGAAAGATACGCAGTATTTT
TRBJ2-3 few 15 TRBV5-1 NA CASSLGSRSTDTQYF TGCGCCAGCAGCTTGGGCTCCAGAAGCACAGATACGCAGTATTTT
TRBJ2-7 few 15 TRBV3-1 NA CASSQDQTRVYEQYF TGTGCCAGCAGCCAAGATCAAACCAGGGTCTACGAGCAGTACTTC
TRBJ2-5 many 14 TRBV27 NA CASSLGSGRETQYF TGTGCCAGCAGTTTAGGTAGTGGGCGAGAGACCCAGTACTTC
TRBJ2-2 NA 14 TRBV5-1 NA CASSLVQNTGELFF TGCGCCAGCAGCTTGGTCCAGAACACCGGGGAGCTGTTTTTT
TRBJ1-1 NA 18 TRBV11-2 TRBD1 CASSLSSIQGAENTEAFF TGTGCCAGCAGCTTATCCTCGATCCAGGGGGCGGAGAACACTGAAGCTTTCTTT
TRBJ2-3 many 15 TRBV20-1 NA CSAERDSGAPDTQYF TGCAGTGCTGAACGGGACAGCGGGGCCCCAGATACGCAGTATTTT
TRBJ2-2 NA 20 TRBV7-8 NA CASSIRVPTGYEPNTGELFF TGTGCCAGCAGCATTAGGGTCCCAACGGGGTACGAACCGAACACCGGGGAGCTGTTTTTT
TRBJ2-5 NA 14 TRBV29-1 NA CSVTRTRVQETQYF TGCAGCGTCACGAGGACACGGGTCCAAGAGACCCAGTACTTC
TRBJ2-1 few 15 TRBV27 TRBD2 CASRSVAGGYNEQFF TGTGCCAGCAGGTCCGTTGCGGGGGGTTACAATGAGCAGTTCTTC
TRBJ1-2 NA 15 TRBV28 TRBD1 CASSFIRGSGNGYTF TGTGCCAGCAGTTTTATCAGGGGGTCTGGAAATGGCTACACCTTC
TRBJ1-4 many 11 TRBV30 NA CAWSIREKLFF TGTGCCTGGAGCATACGAGAAAAACTGTTTTTT
TRBJ1-2 NA 15 TRBV20-1 NA CSARDLGTWGDGYTF TGCAGTGCTAGAGATCTGGGGACTTGGGGGGATGGCTACACCTTC
TRBJ2-3 few 13 TRBV29-1 TRBD2 CSVRGGRTDTQYF TGCAGCGTCCGCGGGGGGCGCACAGATACGCAGTATTTT
TRBJ2-7 NA 13 TRBV11-1 NA CASSMVRGTEQYF TGTGCCAGCAGCATGGTCAGGGGTACCGAGCAGTACTTC
TRBJ2-3 few 14 TRBV20-1 NA CSAGGGAGGDTQYF TGCAGTGCTGGGGGAGGAGCCGGGGGAGATACGCAGTATTTT
TRBJ1-2 many 12 TRBV12-3/TRBV12-4 TRBD1 CASSFNRGGYTF TGTGCCAGCAGTTTCAACAGGGGTGGCTACACCTTC
TRBJ2-3 many 15 TRBV20-1 TRBD2 CSAVVGLAGTDTQYF TGCAGTGCAGTCGTGGGACTAGCGGGCACAGATACGCAGTATTTT
TRBJ2-3 many 10 TRBV29-1 NA CSVDSDTQYF TGCAGCGTTGATTCAGATACGCAGTATTTT